These 6 T cell receptor beta chains originate from one sample sequenced in a study of molecular identifiers for immune sequencing clone quantification. MiXCR was run by TCRdb on the PCR reads, yielding one entry per CDR3 protein. In the table there are approximately 630,000 distinct CDR3 sequences, less than 30% of which are singletons. The sequenced material came from naive CD8+ T cells from blood, with Jurkat cell RNA spiked in. Described subset: FACS-sorted CD8+CD4-CCR7+CD45RA+ naive T cells. These receptors all stem from a human donor in good health. Some libraries in this study had Jurkat cell RNA spiked in.

This chain links TRBV7-6 with TRBJ2-7, with 14 bases identical to TRBD2. V dropped 5 bases and J dropped 6; count of bases not matched to a gene: 6. Germline V gene data show CDR1 as SGHVS and CDR2 as FNYEAQ. The CDR3 has 15 residues. The CDR3 sequence: CASSAGLAGAVEQYF. CDR3 coding DNA: TGTGCCAGCAGCGCGGGACTAGCGGGAGCGGTCGAGCAGTACTTC.

This clonotype has just a few counts. The genes are TRBV9 and TRBJ2-3; TRBD2 matches at 9 bases. The V gene end was trimmed by 0 bases and the J gene end by 3 bases; junction bases not matched to a gene: 5. CDR3 size: 16 residues. Germline values: CDR1 SGDLS, CDR2 YYNGEE. The CDR3 spells CASSVASGVWTDTQYF. In nucleotides, the CDR3 is TGTGCCAGCAGCGTAGCTAGCGGGGTGTGGACAGATACGCAGTATTTT.

This clonotype was recorded once. The chain joins TRBV20-1 to TRBJ1-1; 8 nucleotides agree with TRBD1. The V and J ends lost 6 bases and 2 bases, in that order; junction bases with no gene match: 17. The germline V gene has CDR1 DFQATT and CDR2 SNEGSKA (reference sequence). CDR3 length: 17 amino acids. The CDR3 sequence: CSAIFVGQVISNTEAFF. The CDR3 region has the DNA TGCAGTGCCATCTTCGTGGGACAGGTGATATCAAACACTGAAGCTTTCTTT.

This clonotype was recorded many times. The V gene is TRBV2, the J gene TRBJ2-7; D uncertain. Germline CDR1 SNHLY, CDR2 FYNNEI. The V and J ends lost 5 bases and 4 bases respectively, with 9 bases between them. This CDR3 has 12 amino acids. The DNA of the CDR3 is TGTGCCAGCAGTCGTTCCGGGTACGAGCAGTACTTC. This encodes CASSRSGYEQYF.

With regard to this clonotype: Since a much larger clone is just one base distant, this may be a read error. The CDR3: CASSSPRLAGETDTQYF. CDR3 coding DNA: TGTGCCAGCAGCTCTCCCAGACTAGCGGGGGAGACAGATACGCAGTATTTT. The chain carries TRBV7-9 and TRBJ2-3; the match to TRBD2 covers 12 bases. In germline, CDR1 is SEHNR, CDR2 FQNEAQ (reference sequence). J was trimmed by 3 bases and V by 4 bases; bases with no gene match: 8. The CDR3 spans 17 residues.

V usage is TRBV6-2 or TRBV6-3 and J usage is TRBJ1-5; D call uncertain. The germline V and J ends were trimmed by 4 bases and 5 bases, with 9 bases remaining between them. This CDR3 has 13 residues. From germline, CDR1 is MNHEY and CDR2 SVGEGT. CDR3 bases: TGTGCCAGCAGTTTTTCCCCTTATCAGCCCCAGCATTTT. Protein product: CASSFSPYQPQHF.